Shown below are 3 T cell receptor beta chains from a single sample sequenced in a study of blood T cell repertoires in COVID-19. The table came from immunoSEQ multiplex PCR; TCRdb's copy has only in-frame clones and leaves some out. In the table there are under 85,000 clones, roughly 82% of which are singletons. Sequenced: peripheral blood. These receptors were collected from a woman aged 80 or over with active or convalescent COVID-19.

The chain combines TRBV5-1 with TRBJ2-7, with TRBD1 matching over 9 bases. CDR1 and CDR2 (germline): SGHRS, YFSETQ. J was trimmed by 2 bases and V by 3 bases; bases with no gene match: 9. The length of the CDR3 is 16 residues. CDR3 nucleotides: TGCGCCAGCAGCTCCCTGACAGGGGGTCGAACCTACGAGCAGTACTTC. It encodes CASSSLTGGRTYEQYF.

The chain links TRBV10-2 to TRBJ1-3, with D hard to call. Trimming took 3 bases from V and 0 from J, leaving 12 bases between them. Germline values: CDR1 WSHSY, CDR2 SAAADI. This CDR3 region has 16 residues. The CDR3 nucleotides read TGCGCCAGCAGTGAATACAGCCAGGACTCTGGAAACACCATATATTTT. It encodes CASSEYSQDSGNTIYF.

V and J are TRBV9 and TRBJ2-7; 10 bases map to TRBD2. CDR1 is SGDLS and CDR2 is YYNGEE in the germline V gene. This CDR3 has 14 residues. V was clipped by 4 bases and J by 3 bases; unmatched bases: 4. The chain's CDR3 is CASSSSGGLYEQYF. The CDR3 DNA sequence: TGTGCCAGCAGCAGTAGCGGGGGGCTCTACGAGCAGTACTTC.